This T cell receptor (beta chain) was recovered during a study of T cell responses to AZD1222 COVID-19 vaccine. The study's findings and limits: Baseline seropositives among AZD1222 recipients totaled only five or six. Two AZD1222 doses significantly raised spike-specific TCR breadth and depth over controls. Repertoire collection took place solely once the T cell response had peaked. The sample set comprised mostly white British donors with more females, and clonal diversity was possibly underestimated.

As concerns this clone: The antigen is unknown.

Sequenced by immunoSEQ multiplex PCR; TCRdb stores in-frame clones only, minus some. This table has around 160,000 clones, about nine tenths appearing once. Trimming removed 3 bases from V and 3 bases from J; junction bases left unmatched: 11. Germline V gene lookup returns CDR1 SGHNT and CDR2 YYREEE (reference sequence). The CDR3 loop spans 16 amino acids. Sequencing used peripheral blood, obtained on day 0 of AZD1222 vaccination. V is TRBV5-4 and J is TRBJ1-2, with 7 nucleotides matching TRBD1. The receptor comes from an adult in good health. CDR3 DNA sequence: TGTGCCAGCAGCTCCTTCTCCCAGGGGGAGGACTATGGCTACACCTTC. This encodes CASSSFSQGEDYGYTF.